This T cell receptor beta chain was documented in a study of CD8 T cells in ankylosing spondylitis (dated by TCRdb to 2016 to 2017). General notes on the study: T cell receptor beta repertoires were profiled in healthy donors and ankylosing spondylitis patients so that disease-linked TCR variants could be found. The full study cohort comprised roughly 24 ankylosing spondylitis patients and about a hundred healthy donors. Peripheral blood samples were taken, and synovial fluid was additionally collected from ankylosing spondylitis patients. Overall study results and their limits: In peripheral blood, the disease-linked clones were found at relatively low frequencies and had a CD8+ phenotype. Blood from ankylosing spondylitis patients appeared to be characterized by a TCR beta motif composed of eight highly homologous amino acid variants. Some motif variants were previously reported in synovial fluid and blood of reactive arthritis patients, suggesting common disease-initiation mechanisms. According to the report, matched synovial fluid samples from ankylosing spondylitis patients were significantly enriched for the disease-linked clones.

There are many counts of this clonotype. The antigen it recognizes is unknown. The input lacks base qualities; no much larger clone sits a single base away. TCRdb names Illumina HiSeq 2500 as the instrument used. TCR beta libraries were prepared by quantitative 5'-RACE with molecular barcodes. The study's own analysis went as follows. To identify disease-linked TCR variants, a new computational method was used, one built on a probabilistic model of VDJ rearrangement. The public reads were reanalyzed by TCRdb: fastp trimming at Q25, MiXCR alignment, in-frame beta chains only. Identical CDR3 proteins give one entry, which carries the most common genes and DNA. The V and J calls here are based on TCRdb, not the publication. This sample is represented by about 460,000 distinct CDR3 sequences; under 5.5% of them were singletons. The ten biggest clones cover under 4.5% of the sample. From a lookup of the germline V gene, CDR1 and CDR2 are LGHNA and YNFKEQ. The trim is 3 bases for V and 4 bases for J, with a gap of 10 bases between the germline ends. There are 15 amino acids in the CDR3, from cysteine to phenylalanine inclusive. Only the CDR3 region is kept as DNA, spanning 45 bases read in frame from base 1.

The sequencing sample was made of blood, either unsorted or a sorted T cell fraction (not recorded which). Rearrangement joined TRBV4-2 to TRBJ2-6; a weak D assignment points to TRBD1 (5 bases agree). This clonotype was sampled from a male donor with ankylosing spondylitis. At the DNA level, the sequence is TGTGCCAGCAGCCATGAAGGGGCGGGGGCCAACGTCCTGACTTTC. It specifies CASSHEGAGANVLTF.